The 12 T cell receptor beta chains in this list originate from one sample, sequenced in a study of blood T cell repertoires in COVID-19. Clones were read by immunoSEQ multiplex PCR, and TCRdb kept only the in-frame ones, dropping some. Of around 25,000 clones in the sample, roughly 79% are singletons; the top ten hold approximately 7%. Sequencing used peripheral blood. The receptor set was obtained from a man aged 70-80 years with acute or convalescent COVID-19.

The CDR3 region has the DNA TGTGCCAGCAGTGGGGTTTCGGGCCAAGAGACCCAGTACTTC. This gives the protein CASSGVSGQETQYF. The gene calls are TRBV2 and TRBJ2-5; no firm D call. Per the germline V gene, CDR1 is SNHLY and CDR2 is FYNNEI. Between the trimmed V and J ends, which lost 4 bases and 1 base, there was a span of 10 bases. This CDR3 region has 14 residues.

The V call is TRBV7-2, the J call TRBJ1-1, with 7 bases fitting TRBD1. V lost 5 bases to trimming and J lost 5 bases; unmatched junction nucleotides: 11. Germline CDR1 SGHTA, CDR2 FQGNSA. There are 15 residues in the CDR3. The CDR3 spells CASSPAWAGGTEAFF. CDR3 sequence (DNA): TGTGCCAGCAGCCCCGCTTGGGCAGGGGGTACTGAAGCTTTCTTT.

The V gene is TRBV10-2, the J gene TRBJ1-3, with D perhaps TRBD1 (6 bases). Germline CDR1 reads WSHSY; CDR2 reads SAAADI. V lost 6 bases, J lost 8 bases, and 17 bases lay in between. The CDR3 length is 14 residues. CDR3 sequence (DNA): TGCGCCAGCAGAGCACAGGGAGCTAGGGACACCATATATTTT. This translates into CASRAQGARDTIYF.

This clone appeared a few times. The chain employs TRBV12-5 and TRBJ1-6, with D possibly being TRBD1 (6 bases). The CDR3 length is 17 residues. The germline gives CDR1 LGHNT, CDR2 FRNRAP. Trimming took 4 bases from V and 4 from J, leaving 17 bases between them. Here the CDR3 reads CASGSQVQQGYNSPLHF. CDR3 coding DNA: TGTGCTAGTGGTTCCCAAGTCCAACAGGGATATAATTCACCCCTCCACTTT.

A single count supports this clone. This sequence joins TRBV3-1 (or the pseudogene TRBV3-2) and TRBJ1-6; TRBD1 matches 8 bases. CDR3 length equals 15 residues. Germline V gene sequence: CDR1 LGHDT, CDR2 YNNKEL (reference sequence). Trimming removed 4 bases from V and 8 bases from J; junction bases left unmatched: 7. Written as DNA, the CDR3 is TGTGCCAGCAGCCGGACAGGGAAGAAGGATTCACCCCTCCACTTT. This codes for CASSRTGKKDSPLHF.

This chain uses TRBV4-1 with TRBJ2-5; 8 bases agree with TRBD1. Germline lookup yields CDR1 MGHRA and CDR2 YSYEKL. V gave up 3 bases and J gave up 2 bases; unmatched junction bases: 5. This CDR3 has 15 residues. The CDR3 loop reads CASSQATGVQETQYF. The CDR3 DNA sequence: TGCGCCAGCAGCCAGGCGACAGGGGTGCAAGAGACCCAGTACTTC.

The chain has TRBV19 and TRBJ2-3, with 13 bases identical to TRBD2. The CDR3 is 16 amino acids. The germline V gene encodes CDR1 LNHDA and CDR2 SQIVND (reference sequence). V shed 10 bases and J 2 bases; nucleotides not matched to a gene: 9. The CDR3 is CATTRLAGGNTDTQYF. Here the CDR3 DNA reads TGTGCCACAACCCGACTAGCGGGGGGTAACACAGATACGCAGTATTTT.

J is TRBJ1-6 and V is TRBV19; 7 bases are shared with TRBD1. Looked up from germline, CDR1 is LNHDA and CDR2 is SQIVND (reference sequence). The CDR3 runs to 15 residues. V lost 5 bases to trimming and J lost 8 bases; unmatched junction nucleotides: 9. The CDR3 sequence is CASSPGDRADSPLHF. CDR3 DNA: TGTGCCAGTAGTCCCGGGGACAGAGCCGATTCACCCCTCCACTTT. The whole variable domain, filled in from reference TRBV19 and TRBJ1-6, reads DGGITQSPKYLFRKEGQNVTLSCEQNLNHDAMYWYRQDPGQGLRLIYYSQIVNDFQKGDIAEGYSVSREKKESFPLTVTSAQKNPTAFYLCASSPGDRADSPLHFGNGTRLTVT.

The DNA of the CDR3 is TGTGCCAGCAGCTTTGCCGACAGTTCACCCCTCCACTTT. This translates into CASSFADSSPLHF. The chain links TRBV7-6 to TRBJ1-6, with a tentative D call TRBD1 (5 bases). The germline V and J ends were trimmed by 3 bases and 9 bases, with 9 bases remaining between them. Germline CDR1 SGHVS, CDR2 FNYEAQ. CDR3 size: 13 residues.

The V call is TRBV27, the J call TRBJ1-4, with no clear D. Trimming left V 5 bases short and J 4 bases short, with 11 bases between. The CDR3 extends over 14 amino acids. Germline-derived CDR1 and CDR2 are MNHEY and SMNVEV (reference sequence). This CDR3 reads CASSPPGINEKLFF. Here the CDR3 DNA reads TGTGCCAGCAGTCCCCCCGGGATTAATGAAAAACTGTTTTTT.

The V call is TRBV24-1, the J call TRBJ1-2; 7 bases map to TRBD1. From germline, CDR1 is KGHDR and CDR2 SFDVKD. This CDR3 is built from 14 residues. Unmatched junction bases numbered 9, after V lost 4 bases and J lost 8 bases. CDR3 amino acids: CATSERDRAEGYTF. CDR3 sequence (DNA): TGTGCCACCAGTGAGCGTGACAGGGCGGAGGGCTACACCTTC.

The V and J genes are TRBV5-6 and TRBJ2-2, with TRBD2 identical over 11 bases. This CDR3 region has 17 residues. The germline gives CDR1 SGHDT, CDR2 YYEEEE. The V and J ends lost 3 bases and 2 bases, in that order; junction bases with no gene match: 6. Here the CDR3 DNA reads TGTGCCAGCAGCTCACCCACTAGCGGGAGAAACACCGGGGAGCTGTTTTTT. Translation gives CASSSPTSGRNTGELFF.